This T cell receptor (beta chain) was recovered during a study of blood T cell repertoires in COVID-19. Study-level information: The United States, Italy and Spain supplied acute and convalescent COVID-19 samples. Sources were T cells, B-cell-depleted T cells, or PBMCs; the material itself was cDNA or gDNA.

Source study methods: The assay estimated nucleated cells by amplifying reference gene primers. Profiling relied on immunoSEQ multiplex PCR, and the TCRdb table lists in-frame clones only, not all of them. V and J calls and clone size are as listed in that table; D and trimming were resolved from the DNA. This table holds some 110,000 clones, approximately 83% found once. In germline, CDR1 is SQVTM, CDR2 ANQGSEA. The CDR3 covers 12 residues. V lost 5 bases to trimming and J lost 6 bases, with 13 bases between them. The chain employs TRBV29-1 and TRBJ1-2; no definite D call. The source of this sequence is a woman in her 70s with acute or convalescent COVID-19. The sample taken for sequencing was peripheral blood. The CDR3 region is CSVQGPIDGYTF. The CDR3 coding sequence is TGCAGCGTTCAAGGGCCCATTGATGGCTACACCTTC.